The present TCR beta chain was sequenced within a study of CD8 T cells in ankylosing spondylitis. MiXCR, run by TCRdb on the 5' RACE reads, gives a single entry per CDR3 protein. The data contain roughly 130,000 distinct CDR3 sequences, roughly an eighth of them singletons. CDR3 length: 13 amino acids. The V and J ends lost 2 bases and 5 bases respectively, with 7 bases between them. Germline assignment: CDR1 SGHVS and CDR2 FNYEAQ. The chain is built from TRBV7-6 and TRBJ1-3, with no clear D. Material for sequencing was blood, either unsorted or a sorted T cell fraction (not recorded which). The source is a female donor with ankylosing spondylitis or in good health (not recorded which). DNA of the CDR3: TGTGCCAGCAGCTTATCGGGGAGAAACACCATATATTTT. Its protein product is CASSLSGRNTIYF. The variable domain in full, completed from reference TRBV7-6 and TRBJ1-3, reads GAGVSQSPRYKVTKRGQDVALRCDPISGHVSLYWYRQALGQGPEFLTYFNYEAQQDKSGLPNDRFSAERPEGSISTLTIQRTEQRDSAMYRCASSLSGRNTIYFGEGSWLTVV.